A selection of T cell receptor beta chains follows, all from one sample in a study of T cell changes during pregnancy in multiple sclerosis. Using immunoSEQ multiplex PCR, the repertoire was profiled, and TCRdb retains in-frame clones only, with some absent. In the table there are about 28,000 clones, roughly 94% of which are singletons. Material: peripheral blood, obtained in the first trimester of pregnancy. The receptor set was obtained from a female donor in good health, enrolled as a control in a pregnancy study. CDR3s include the opening cysteine and the closing phenylalanine or tryptophan. D genes are given only for firm matches.

>TRBV7-2|TRBD1|TRBJ1-4
CASTFSTGKILATNEKLFF
TGTGCCAGCACCTTCTCGACAGGGAAAATTTTGGCAACTAATGAAAAACTGTTTTTT
>TRBV30|.|TRBJ1-2
CAWTRLGVNGYTF
TGTGCCTGGACCCGACTAGGGGTGAATGGCTACACCTTC
>TRBV27|TRBD2|TRBJ2-5
CASSPRLAGGSETQYF
TGTGCCAGCAGTCCAAGACTAGCGGGAGGCTCAGAGACCCAGTACTTC
>TRBV6-1|TRBD2|TRBJ2-4
CASSGLAPREYF
TGTGCCAGCAGTGGACTAGCGCCACGAGAGTACTTC
>TRBV19|.|TRBJ2-2
CASRGRDTNTGELFF
TGTGCCAGTAGGGGGAGGGACACCAACACCGGGGAGCTGTTTTTT
>TRBV5-4|.|TRBJ2-7
CASSPQGRRYEQYF
TGTGCCAGCAGCCCCCAGGGCCGAAGATACGAGCAGTACTTC
>TRBV9|.|TRBJ2-2
CASSGAGELFF
TGTGCCAGCAGCGGAGCCGGGGAGCTGTTTTTT
>TRBV6-5|.|TRBJ1-5
CASSYSRDQPQHF
TGTGCCAGCAGTTACTCGAGAGATCAGCCCCAGCATTTT
>TRBV14|TRBD1|TRBJ1-4
CASSHGQAGEKLFF
TGTGCCAGCAGTCACGGACAGGCGGGGGAAAAACTGTTTTTT
>TRBV10-3|.|TRBJ1-4
CAISESSMGRELFF
TGTGCCATCAGTGAGTCGTCTATGGGGAGAGAACTGTTTTTT
>TRBV19|.|TRBJ2-1
CASSVPGIGNEQFF
TGTGCCAGTAGTGTTCCGGGGATAGGCAATGAGCAGTTCTTC
>TRBV10-3|TRBD1|TRBJ2-7
CAIGGTGSYEQYF
TGTGCCATAGGGGGGACAGGATCCTACGAGCAGTACTTC
>TRBV11-3|TRBD1|TRBJ1-2
CASSLEGQGKGTTF
TGTGCCAGCAGCTTAGAGGGACAGGGAAAAGGTACCACCTTC
>TRBV10-2|TRBD1|TRBJ1-1
CASRLTGTAEAFF
TGCGCCAGCAGACTTACCGGGACAGCCGAAGCTTTCTTT
>TRBV10-2|TRBD1|TRBJ1-2
CASSEDRDYGYTF
TGCGCCAGCAGTGAGGACAGGGACTATGGCTACACCTTC
>TRBV11-2|TRBD2|TRBJ2-5
CASSPRTSGKETQYF
TGTGCCAGCAGCCCGAGGACTAGCGGGAAGGAGACCCAGTACTTC
>TRBV10-3|TRBD2|TRBJ2-1
CAISESEASGDHNEQFF
TGTGCCATCAGTGAGTCCGAGGCTAGCGGGGATCACAATGAGCAGTTCTTC
>TRBV7-2|.|TRBJ1-2
CASSLQSQAQANYGYTF
TGTGCCAGCAGCTTGCAGTCGCAGGCGCAAGCTAACTATGGCTACACCTTC
>TRBV5-5|.|TRBJ1-4
CASSLGADRTSEKLFF
TGTGCCAGCAGCTTGGGTGCCGACAGGACGAGTGAAAAACTGTTTTTT
>TRBV7-8|TRBD1|TRBJ2-1
CASSLWDRGDGEQFF
TGTGCCAGCAGCTTATGGGACAGGGGGGACGGTGAGCAGTTCTTC
>TRBV6-5|.|TRBJ1-5
CASSAQGSNQPQHF
TGTGCCAGCAGTGCACAGGGAAGCAATCAGCCCCAGCATTTT
>TRBV15|.|TRBJ2-1
CATSTRGIYNEQFF
TGTGCCACCAGCACCAGGGGAATCTACAATGAGCAGTTCTTC